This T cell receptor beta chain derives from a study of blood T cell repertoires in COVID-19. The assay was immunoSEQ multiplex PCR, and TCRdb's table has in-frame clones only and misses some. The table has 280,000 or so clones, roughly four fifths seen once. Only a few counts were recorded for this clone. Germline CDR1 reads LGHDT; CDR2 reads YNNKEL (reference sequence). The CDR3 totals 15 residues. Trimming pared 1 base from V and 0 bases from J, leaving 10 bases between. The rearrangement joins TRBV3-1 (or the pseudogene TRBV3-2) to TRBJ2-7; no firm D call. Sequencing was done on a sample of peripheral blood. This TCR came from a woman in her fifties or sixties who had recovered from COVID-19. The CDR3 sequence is CASSQVRLNSYEQYF. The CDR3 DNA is TGTGCCAGCAGCCAAGTTAGACTCAACTCCTACGAGCAGTACTTC.